The 27 T cell receptor beta chains presented below share a single source sample, sequenced in a study of cytomegalovirus exposure and HLA in healthy donors. The PCR employed 60 Vbeta primers together with 13 Jbeta primers. Assay used: immunoSEQ multiplex PCR; TCRdb lists only in-frame clones, some missing. Seen here are around 84,000 clones, roughly four fifths observed once, and the top ten hold 10% to 15%. Input material: PBMCs. The origin of the receptors is a human donor in good health.

This chain uses TRBV19 with TRBJ2-5; 7 bases agree with TRBD1. Germline assignment: CDR1 LNHDA and CDR2 SQIVND (reference sequence). The CDR3 contains 13 residues. The junction had 2 bases not matched to a gene; V was cut back by 2 bases and J by 5 bases. CDR3 loop: CASSIRQGETQYF. As DNA, the CDR3 is TGTGCCAGTAGTATAAGACAGGGTGAGACCCAGTACTTC.

The gene calls are TRBV4-3 and TRBJ1-4, with a weak D call TRBD1 (6 bases). This CDR3 contains 14 residues. V lost 3 bases and J lost 7, with 12 bases in between. CDR1 is LGHNA, CDR2 YSLEER, per germline. CDR3 bases: TGCGCCAGCAGCCATAGGATCAGGGGTGAAAAACTGTTTTTT. Its protein is CASSHRIRGEKLFF.

The chain is built from TRBV5-6 and TRBJ1-6; D not certain. CDR3 length equals 14 residues. V lost 4 bases and J 10 bases, leaving 15 bases between the germline ends. Per the germline V gene, CDR1 is SGHDT and CDR2 is YYEEEE. In DNA form, the CDR3 reads TGTGCCAGCAGCCCCCGCCTCCCGGGATCACCCCTCCACTTT. Translating gives CASSPRLPGSPLHF. Supplemented by reference TRBV5-6 and TRBJ1-6, the full variable domain reads DAGVTQSPTHLIKTRGQQVTLRCSPKSGHDTVSWYQQALGQGPQFIFQYYEEEERQRGNFPDRFSGHQFPNYSSELNVNALLLGDSALYLCASSPRLPGSPLHFGNGTRLTVT.

This clone occurred once. J is TRBJ1-3 and V is TRBV6-5, with D possibly TRBD1 on 6 matching bases. Trimming shortened V by 5 bases and J by 3 bases, and 14 bases separated the two germline ends. This CDR3 is built from 15 residues. Germline CDR1 is MNHEY and CDR2 is SVGAGI. The DNA of the CDR3 is TGTGCCAGCAGTACAGTATCGGACAGTGGAAACACCATATATTTT. The encoded protein is CASSTVSDSGNTIYF.

The chain links TRBV7-6 to TRBJ2-7; 12 bases align to TRBD1. V shed 2 bases, J shed 3 bases, and the junction held 23 bases outside the gene matches. The germline V gene encodes CDR1 SGHVS and CDR2 FNYEAQ. This CDR3 region has 22 residues. The CDR3 reads CASSLHSGTGGARIRFHYEQYF. The CDR3 nucleotides are TGTGCCAGCAGCTTACATTCCGGGACAGGGGGCGCTAGGATAAGATTCCACTACGAGCAGTACTTC.

V usage is TRBV7-9 and J usage is TRBJ1-2; no definite D call. CDR3 length: 15 amino acids. Between the trimmed V and J ends, which lost 1 base and 1 base, there was a span of 10 bases. Germline V gene data show CDR1 as SEHNR and CDR2 as FQNEAQ (reference sequence). DNA for the CDR3: TGTGCCAGCAGCTTAGGTACAGAATTTAACTATGGCTACACCTTC. This codes for CASSLGTEFNYGYTF. Supplemented by reference TRBV7-9 and TRBJ1-2, the full variable domain reads DTGVSQNPRHKITKRGQNVTFRCDPISEHNRLYWYRQTLGQGPEFLTYFQNEAQLEKSRLLSDRFSAERPKGSFSTLEIQRTEQGDSAMYLCASSLGTEFNYGYTFGSGTRLTVV.

The chain employs TRBV6-5 and TRBJ2-3; TRBD2 is a possible D gene (6 bases). Germline loops: CDR1 MNHEY, CDR2 SVGAGI. This CDR3 has 14 amino acids. Trimming removed 2 bases from V and 1 base from J, with 7 bases in between. CDR3 nucleotides: TGTGCCAGCAGTTACCAGCGGGGCACAGATACGCAGTATTTT. Translated, it gives CASSYQRGTDTQYF.

This sequence joins TRBV29-1 and TRBJ1-1; D gene unclear. V was trimmed by 3 bases and J by 5 bases, leaving 16 bases between them. The CDR3 consists of 14 residues. Germline V lookup: CDR1 SQVTM, CDR2 ANQGSEA. The CDR3 protein is CSVDGRASGTEAFF. The CDR3 coding sequence is TGCAGCGTTGACGGCCGGGCCTCGGGAACTGAAGCTTTCTTT.

The genes are TRBV6-5 and TRBJ2-2; 11 nucleotides align to TRBD2. Trimming took 8 bases from V and 4 from J; bases not matched to a gene: 6. This CDR3 is built from 15 residues. Germline values: CDR1 MNHEY, CDR2 SVGAGI. This CDR3 reads CASRGLADLTGELFF. As DNA, the CDR3 is TGTGCCAGCCGGGGACTAGCGGACCTCACCGGGGAGCTGTTTTTT.

This clone has just a few counts. This rearrangement joins TRBV7-9 to TRBJ2-1; the match to TRBD2 covers 7 bases. Germline-derived CDR1 and CDR2 are SEHNR and FQNEAQ (reference sequence). The CDR3 is made up of 16 amino acids. J gave up 4 bases and V 5 bases, and 11 bases lay outside the gene matches. In nucleotides, the CDR3 is TGTGCCAGCAGCCGCCGTTCAGTTAGCGGGTACAATGAGCAGTTCTTC. Its translation: CASSRRSVSGYNEQFF.

The chain links TRBV6-5 to TRBJ2-7; the match to TRBD1 covers 8 bases. Germline V gene lookup returns CDR1 MNHEY and CDR2 SVGAGI. This CDR3 has 15 residues. After removal of 5 bases from V and 7 bases from J, the junction contained 13 bases not matched to a gene. CDR3 region: CASSPRTGGREEQYF. The CDR3 nucleotides are TGTGCCAGCAGTCCTCGTACAGGGGGGCGTGAGGAGCAGTACTTC.

Here the CDR3 reads CASSTGGGLRTDTQYF. CDR3 in DNA: TGTGCCAGCAGCACCGGGGGGGGACTTCGCACAGATACGCAGTATTTT. The chain recombines TRBV9 with TRBJ2-3, with TRBD2 matching over 8 bases. CDR1 SGDLS and CDR2 YYNGEE come from the germline V gene. The CDR3 loop spans 16 amino acids. V lost 4 bases and J lost 1; bases outside the gene matches: 8.

This clone was found many times. The gene calls are TRBV19 and TRBJ1-4, with 7 nucleotides matching TRBD1. Trimming cost V 6 bases and J 7 bases; bases outside gene matches: 11. Germline V gene sequence: CDR1 LNHDA, CDR2 SQIVND (reference sequence). CDR3 length: 15 residues. The CDR3 sequence is CASRRGLAGGEKLFF. The CDR3 DNA follows: TGTGCCAGTAGGAGGGGGCTGGCAGGTGGTGAAAAACTGTTTTTT.

The rearrangement joins TRBV4-1 to TRBJ2-1; TRBD1 aligns across 10 bases. The CDR3 sequence is 18 residues long. Per germline, CDR1 MGHRA and CDR2 YSYEKL. V lost 1 base to trimming and J lost 12 bases; unmatched junction nucleotides: 18. The CDR3 coding sequence is TGCGCCAGCAGCCAAGTCGACTCGGACAGGGGGTTCGGCCTGGGGCAGTTCTTC. Translation gives CASSQVDSDRGFGLGQFF.

The rearrangement joins TRBV5-1 to TRBJ2-2; D perhaps matches TRBD2 (5 bases). CDR1 and CDR2 from the germline V gene are SGHRS and YFSETQ. V lost 1 base to trimming and J lost 1 base, with 8 bases between them. The CDR3 contains 15 residues. DNA for the CDR3: TGCGCCAGCAGCTTGCCGGCGGGGAACACCGGGGAGCTGTTTTTT. Protein sequence: CASSLPAGNTGELFF.

The chain joins TRBV19 to TRBJ1-1, with D unresolved. The V end was cut by 6 bases, the J end by 1 base, with 6 bases between. The length of the CDR3 is 12 residues. CDR1 and CDR2 from the germline V gene are LNHDA and SQIVND (reference sequence). Here the CDR3 DNA reads TGTGCCAGTAGAACAGCGAACACTGAAGCTTTCTTT. Amino acids: CASRTANTEAFF.

The CDR3 DNA sequence: TGTGCCAGCAGCTTACAGGGGCCTCGAGAGACCCAGTACTTC. This encodes CASSLQGPRETQYF. This chain links TRBV7-9 with TRBJ2-5; D perhaps matches TRBD1 (6 bases). Trimming left V 2 bases short and J 4 bases short, with 11 bases between. Germline V lookup: CDR1 SEHNR, CDR2 FQNEAQ (reference sequence). There are 14 residues in the CDR3.

The chain carries TRBV19 and TRBJ1-1; D unresolved. Germline CDR1 and CDR2: LNHDA and SQIVND (reference sequence). V lost 4 bases, J lost 3 bases, and 9 bases lay in between. The CDR3 runs 13 residues. The chain's CDR3 is CASSTPSDTEAFF. DNA for the CDR3: TGTGCCAGTAGTACCCCCAGCGACACTGAAGCTTTCTTT.

J is TRBJ2-1 and V is TRBV9; a weak D match, TRBD2 (5 bases). This CDR3 has 16 amino acids. Germline CDR1 SGDLS, CDR2 YYNGEE. The ends were cut back, 4 bases at V and 0 bases at J, with 14 bases in the middle. Here the CDR3 reads CASSKPGVTSYNEQFF. In nucleotides, the CDR3 is TGTGCCAGCAGCAAACCCGGGGTTACCTCCTACAATGAGCAGTTCTTC.

The chain employs TRBV5-1 and TRBJ2-7; TRBD2 is a possible D gene (6 bases). V gave up 4 bases and J gave up 6 bases, with 20 bases separating them. Germline V lookup: CDR1 SGHRS, CDR2 YFSETQ. The CDR3 has 15 amino acids. The CDR3 here is CASSRDAGRFLEQYF. DNA of the CDR3: TGCGCCAGCAGCAGGGACGCAGGGAGGTTCCTCGAGCAGTACTTC.

The J gene is TRBJ2-5, the V gene TRBV6-1, with D unclear. Trimming cost V 1 base and J 1 base, with 4 bases left between them. Germline V CDR1 and CDR2: MNHNS, SASEGT. The CDR3 spans 13 residues. Here the CDR3 reads CASSEGAQETQYF. The DNA of the CDR3 is TGTGCCAGCAGTGAAGGGGCCCAAGAGACCCAGTACTTC.

The genes are TRBV6-6 and TRBJ1-2; D uncertain. The V end lost 2 bases, the J end lost 0 bases, and 10 bases lay between the germline ends. The CDR3 is 15 residues long. The germline V gene has CDR1 MNHNY and CDR2 SVGAGI (reference sequence). CDR3 sequence (DNA): TGTGCCAGCAGTTACGGGCGCTCATCTAACTATGGCTACACCTTC. The encoded protein is CASSYGRSSNYGYTF.

The DNA of the CDR3 is TGTGCCAGCAGTTACCAAATGACAGGGGGCTTCACTGAAGCTTTCTTT. It codes for CASSYQMTGGFTEAFF. The rearrangement uses TRBV6-5 and TRBJ1-1, with TRBD1 matching 10 bases. The CDR3 runs 16 residues. Trimming cost V 2 bases and J 4 bases; bases outside gene matches: 7. Germline V gene sequence: CDR1 MNHEY, CDR2 SVGAGI.

The V call is TRBV5-6, the J call TRBJ1-3; 7 bases align to TRBD1. V dropped 0 bases and J dropped 2; count of bases not matched to a gene: 8. Germline V gene data show CDR1 as SGHDT and CDR2 as YYEEEE. The CDR3 is 17 residues long. The DNA for the CDR3 is TGTGCCAGCAGCTTGGGTTCGACAGGGAAGACTGGAAACACCATATATTTT. It is translated as CASSLGSTGKTGNTIYF.

The V and J genes are TRBV10-1 and TRBJ2-1; 8 positions agree with TRBD1. The germline V gene has CDR1 WNHNN and CDR2 SYGVQD (reference sequence). Trimming removed 6 bases from V and 3 bases from J; junction bases left unmatched: 4. This CDR3 contains 14 residues. The CDR3 DNA reads as TGCGCCAGCAGCGTTGGACAGGGCTACAATGAGCAGTTCTTC. Protein sequence: CASSVGQGYNEQFF.

The chain has TRBV29-1 and TRBJ2-7; tentatively, D is TRBD1 (5 bases). The germline V gene has CDR1 SQVTM and CDR2 ANQGSEA. Trimming took 2 bases from V and 3 from J, leaving 8 bases between them. The CDR3 is made up of 12 amino acids. CDR3 region: CSVEKTDYEQYF. For the CDR3, the DNA is TGCAGCGTTGAAAAGACAGACTACGAGCAGTACTTC.

The J gene is TRBJ2-7, the V gene TRBV7-2; possible D gene TRBD2, 6 bases. Trimming removed 6 bases at V and 4 bases at J, with 19 bases between. The CDR3 runs 15 residues. The germline gives CDR1 SGHTA, CDR2 FQGNSA. The CDR3 sequence: CASSGPGVGGYEQYF. The DNA for the CDR3 is TGTGCCAGCAGTGGGCCGGGGGTCGGGGGTTACGAGCAGTACTTC.